This TCR beta chain was recorded in a study of blood T cell repertoires in COVID-19. In germline, CDR1 is LGHDT, CDR2 YNNKEL (reference sequence). The CDR3 totals 16 residues. V was clipped by 1 base and J by 1 base, with 11 bases between them. Libraries were prepared by immunoSEQ multiplex PCR; TCRdb keeps only in-frame clonotypes and omits some of them. The repertoire holds approximately 170,000 clones, around 81% seen once, with approximately 2.6% in the top ten. V is TRBV3-1 (or the pseudogene TRBV3-2) and J is TRBJ2-1, with unresolved D. The receptor was isolated from a human donor with acute or convalescent COVID-19. The donor label of this sample is uncertain. Sequencing was done on a sample of peripheral blood. The CDR3 sequence: CASSQVSPRSYNEQFF. The CDR3 bases are TGTGCCAGCAGCCAAGTTTCCCCGAGGTCCTACAATGAGCAGTTCTTC.